The rows below give T cell receptor beta chains drawn from one sample of a study of glioma-infiltrating T cells. Each CDR3 protein gets one entry after TCRdb re-called the multiplex PCR reads with MiXCR. The sample has more than 350,000 distinct CDR3 sequences, around 45% seen once; the top ten hold approximately 12%. The specimen was glioma tissue, nonneoplastic brain tissue, or PBMCs (not recorded which). Receptor source: a human donor with low-grade glioma or glioblastoma, undergoing nonglioma brain surgery, or in good health (not recorded which). The CDR3 runs from the conserved cysteine through the conserved F or W. A D gene is named only where the DNA matches it firmly. The listing skips clone size in some rows; elsewhere it reads once, few, many or a size class.

v_call: TRBV6-2/TRBV6-3
d_call: TRBD2
j_call: TRBJ2-1
clone_size: NA
cdr3_nt: TGTGCCAGCAGTTACTCGACGGGGACTAGGACTATCCTTTCCTACAATGAGCAGTTCTTC
cdr3_aa: CASSYSTGTRTILSYNEQFF

v_call: TRBV20-1
d_call: NA
j_call: TRBJ2-2
clone_size: NA
cdr3_nt: TGCAGTGCGGGAGACAGCAACACCGGGGAGCTGTTTTTT
cdr3_aa: CSAGDSNTGELFF

v_call: TRBV7-9
d_call: NA
j_call: TRBJ2-3
clone_size: few
cdr3_nt: TGTGCCAGCAGCTCCAGGGGTTACACAGATACGCAGTATTTT
cdr3_aa: CASSSRGYTDTQYF

v_call: TRBV10-3
d_call: NA
j_call: TRBJ2-1
clone_size: NA
cdr3_nt: TGTGCCATCAGTGAAAACAGTGGGGGAAATGAGCAGTTCTTC
cdr3_aa: CAISENSGGNEQFF

v_call: TRBV4-2
d_call: NA
j_call: TRBJ2-7
clone_size: few
cdr3_nt: TGTGCCAGCAGCCAAGGGGCTAGCAGCTCCTACGAGCAGTACTTC
cdr3_aa: CASSQGASSSYEQYF

v_call: TRBV4-1
d_call: NA
j_call: TRBJ1-5
clone_size: few
cdr3_nt: TGCGCCAGCAGCCAAGATTCAAGGACAGTGAAGCATTTT
cdr3_aa: CASSQDSRTVKHF

v_call: TRBV4-2
d_call: NA
j_call: TRBJ1-1
clone_size: NA
cdr3_nt: TGTGCCAGCAGCCAAGACTTGGACGGTGACAACACTGAAGCTTTCTTT
cdr3_aa: CASSQDLDGDNTEAFF

v_call: TRBV12-3/TRBV12-4
d_call: NA
j_call: TRBJ1-1
clone_size: NA
cdr3_nt: TGTGCCAGCAACCCGGGCGATCGGAACACTGAAGCTTTCTTT
cdr3_aa: CASNPGDRNTEAFF

v_call: TRBV5-4
d_call: NA
j_call: TRBJ1-1
clone_size: NA
cdr3_nt: TGTGCCAGCAGCGGGTTGTACACTGAAGCTTTCTTT
cdr3_aa: CASSGLYTEAFF

v_call: TRBV7-2
d_call: NA
j_call: TRBJ1-5
clone_size: few
cdr3_nt: TGTGCCAGCAGCTTAGAGAGGGGGGCTCAGCAGCCCCAGCATTTT
cdr3_aa: CASSLERGAQQPQHF

v_call: TRBV15
d_call: TRBD2
j_call: TRBJ2-5
clone_size: NA
cdr3_nt: TGTGCCACCAGCAGAGATACTGGGACTAAGGGGACCCAGTACTTC
cdr3_aa: CATSRDTGTKGTQYF

v_call: TRBV5-1
d_call: NA
j_call: TRBJ2-3
clone_size: NA
cdr3_nt: TGCGCCAGCAGCTTGGTCGCAGGTAAAGATACGCAGTATTTT
cdr3_aa: CASSLVAGKDTQYF

v_call: TRBV20-1
d_call: TRBD1
j_call: TRBJ2-7
clone_size: NA
cdr3_nt: TGCAGTGCTAGCCCGGACAGGGTATCCTACGAGCAGTACTTC
cdr3_aa: CSASPDRVSYEQYF

v_call: TRBV19
d_call: NA
j_call: TRBJ1-1
clone_size: NA
cdr3_nt: TGTGCCAGTAGCCCATCGGTTGGGACTGGAGCTTTCTTT
cdr3_aa: CASSPSVGTGAFF

v_call: TRBV7-9
d_call: NA
j_call: TRBJ2-1
clone_size: few
cdr3_nt: TGTGCCAGCAGCTTAGCGGAAGATATTGAGCAGTTCTTC
cdr3_aa: CASSLAEDIEQFF

v_call: TRBV7-2
d_call: NA
j_call: TRBJ1-5
clone_size: NA
cdr3_nt: TGTGCCAGCAGCTTCGAGCAGTTTCAGCCCCAGCATTTT
cdr3_aa: CASSFEQFQPQHF

v_call: TRBV27
d_call: TRBD2
j_call: TRBJ2-1
clone_size: few
cdr3_nt: TGTGCCAGCAGTTTACTAGCGGGGATGTTGAGCTCCTACAATGAGCAGTTCTTC
cdr3_aa: CASSLLAGMLSSYNEQFF

v_call: TRBV7-2
d_call: NA
j_call: TRBJ1-5
clone_size: many
cdr3_nt: TGTGCCAGCAGCCCGGGTTATAATCAGCCCCAGCATTTT
cdr3_aa: CASSPGYNQPQHF

v_call: TRBV7-2
d_call: TRBD2
j_call: TRBJ2-1
clone_size: NA
cdr3_nt: TGTGCCAGCAGCCCTGGACTAGCGGGAGCTTTAGTCTTTGAGCAGTTCTTC
cdr3_aa: CASSPGLAGALVFEQFF

v_call: TRBV6-1
d_call: TRBD1
j_call: TRBJ1-2
clone_size: NA
cdr3_nt: TGTGCCAGCAGTCCCCTGGGGACAGTTAACTATGGCTACACCTTC
cdr3_aa: CASSPLGTVNYGYTF

v_call: TRBV24-1
d_call: TRBD1
j_call: TRBJ2-5
clone_size: NA
cdr3_nt: TGTGCCACCAGTGATTTGACAGGGGGTCGGGAGACCCAGTACTTC
cdr3_aa: CATSDLTGGRETQYF

v_call: TRBV4-3
d_call: NA
j_call: TRBJ1-1
clone_size: few
cdr3_nt: TGCGCCAGCAGCCAAGAAATAGGGGTCGGCACTGAAGCTTTCTTT
cdr3_aa: CASSQEIGVGTEAFF

v_call: TRBV19
d_call: NA
j_call: TRBJ1-1
clone_size: few
cdr3_nt: TGTGCCAGTAGTCTTCTAGAAGTGGGCGACACTGAAGCTTTCTTT
cdr3_aa: CASSLLEVGDTEAFF

v_call: TRBV2
d_call: TRBD1
j_call: TRBJ2-7
clone_size: NA
cdr3_nt: TGTGCCAGCAGTGAAGCGGGACAGGGGCTCGACGAGCAGTACTTC
cdr3_aa: CASSEAGQGLDEQYF

v_call: TRBV7-9
d_call: TRBD1
j_call: TRBJ2-7
clone_size: NA
cdr3_nt: TGTGCCAGCAGCGCGGGACAGGGGTCTGACGAGCAGTACTTC
cdr3_aa: CASSAGQGSDEQYF

v_call: TRBV15
d_call: NA
j_call: TRBJ2-1
clone_size: many
cdr3_nt: TGTGCCACCAGTCTCAACCGGGACATGAATGAGCAGTTCTTC
cdr3_aa: CATSLNRDMNEQFF

v_call: TRBV7-9
d_call: TRBD1
j_call: TRBJ2-2
clone_size: few
cdr3_nt: TGTGCCAGCAGCTTAGCGTGGGGGACAGGGGGCACCGGGGAGCTGTTTTTT
cdr3_aa: CASSLAWGTGGTGELFF

v_call: TRBV28
d_call: TRBD1
j_call: TRBJ2-5
clone_size: NA
cdr3_nt: TGTGCCAGCAGGACCGACAGGGTTGAGACCCAGTACTTC
cdr3_aa: CASRTDRVETQYF